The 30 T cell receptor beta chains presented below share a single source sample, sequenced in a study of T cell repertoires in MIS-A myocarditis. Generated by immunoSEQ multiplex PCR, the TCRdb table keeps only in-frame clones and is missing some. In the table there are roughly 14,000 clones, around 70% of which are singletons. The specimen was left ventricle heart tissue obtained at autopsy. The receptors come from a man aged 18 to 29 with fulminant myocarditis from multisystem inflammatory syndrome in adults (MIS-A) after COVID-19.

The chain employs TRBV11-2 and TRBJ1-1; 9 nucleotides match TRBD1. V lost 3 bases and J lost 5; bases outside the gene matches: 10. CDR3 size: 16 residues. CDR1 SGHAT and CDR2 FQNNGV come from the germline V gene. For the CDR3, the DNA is TGTGCCAGCAGCTTGGGGGAGACAGGGGGTATGACTGAAGCTTTCTTT. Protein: CASSLGETGGMTEAFF.

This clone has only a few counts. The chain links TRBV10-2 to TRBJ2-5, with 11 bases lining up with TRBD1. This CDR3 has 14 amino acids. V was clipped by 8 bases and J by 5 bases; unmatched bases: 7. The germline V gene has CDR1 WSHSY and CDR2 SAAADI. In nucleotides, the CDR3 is TGCGCCAGCGAACCGGGACAGGGGGTGGAGACCCAGTACTTC. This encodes CASEPGQGVETQYF.

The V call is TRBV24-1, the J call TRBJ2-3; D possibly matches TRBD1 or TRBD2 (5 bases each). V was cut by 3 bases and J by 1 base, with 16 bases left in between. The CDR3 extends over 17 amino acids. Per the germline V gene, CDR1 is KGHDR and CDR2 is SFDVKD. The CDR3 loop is CATSDISGRGGTDTQYF. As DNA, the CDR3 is TGTGCCACCAGTGATATCTCAGGGAGAGGGGGCACAGATACGCAGTATTTT.

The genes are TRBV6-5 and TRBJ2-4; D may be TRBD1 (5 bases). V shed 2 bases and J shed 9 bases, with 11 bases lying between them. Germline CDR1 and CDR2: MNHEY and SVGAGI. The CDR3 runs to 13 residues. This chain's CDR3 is CASSYPGLGIQYF. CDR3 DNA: TGTGCCAGCAGTTACCCAGGGTTGGGCATTCAGTACTTC.

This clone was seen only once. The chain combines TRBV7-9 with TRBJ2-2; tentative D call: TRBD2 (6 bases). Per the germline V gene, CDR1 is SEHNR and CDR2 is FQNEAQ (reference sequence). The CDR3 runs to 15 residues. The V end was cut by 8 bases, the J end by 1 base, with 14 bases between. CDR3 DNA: TGTGCCAGCCCAATAGGGACTGGGAACACCGGGGAGCTGTTTTTT. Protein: CASPIGTGNTGELFF.

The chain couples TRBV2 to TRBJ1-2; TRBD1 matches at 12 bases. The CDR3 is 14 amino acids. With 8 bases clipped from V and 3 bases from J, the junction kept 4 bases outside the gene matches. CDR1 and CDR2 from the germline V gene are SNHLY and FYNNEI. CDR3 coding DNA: TGTGCCAGCCGGGACAGGGGGCGCGACTATGGCTACACCTTC. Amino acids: CASRDRGRDYGYTF.

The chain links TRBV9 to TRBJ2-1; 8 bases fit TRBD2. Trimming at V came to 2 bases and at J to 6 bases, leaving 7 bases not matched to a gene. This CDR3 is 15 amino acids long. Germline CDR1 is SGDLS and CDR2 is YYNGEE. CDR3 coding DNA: TGTGCCAGCAGCGTTCGGGGGGGCCAGGGCAATGAGCAGTTCTTC. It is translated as CASSVRGGQGNEQFF.

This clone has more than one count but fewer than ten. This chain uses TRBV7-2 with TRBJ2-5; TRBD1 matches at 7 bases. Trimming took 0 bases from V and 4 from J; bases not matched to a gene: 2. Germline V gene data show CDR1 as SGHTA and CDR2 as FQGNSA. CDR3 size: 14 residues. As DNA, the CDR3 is TGTGCCAGCAGCTTAGCCAGGGGGACAGAGACCCAGTACTTC. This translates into CASSLARGTETQYF.

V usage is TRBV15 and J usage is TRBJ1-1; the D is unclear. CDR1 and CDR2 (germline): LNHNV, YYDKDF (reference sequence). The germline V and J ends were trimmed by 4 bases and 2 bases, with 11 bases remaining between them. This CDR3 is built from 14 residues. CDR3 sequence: CATSTRRTNTEAFF. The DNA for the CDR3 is TGTGCCACCAGCACAAGACGAACAAACACTGAAGCTTTCTTT.

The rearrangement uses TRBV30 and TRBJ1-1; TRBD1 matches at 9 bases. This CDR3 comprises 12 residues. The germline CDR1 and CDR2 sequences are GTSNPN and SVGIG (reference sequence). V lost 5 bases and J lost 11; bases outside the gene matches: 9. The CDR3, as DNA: TGTGCCTGGGTACAGGGGGCCTCGAGCGCTTTCTTT. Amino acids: CAWVQGASSAFF. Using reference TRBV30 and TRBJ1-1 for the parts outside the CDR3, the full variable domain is SQTIHQWPATLVQPVGSPLSLECTVEGTSNPNLYWYRQAAGRGLQLLFYSVGIGQISSEVPQNLSASRPQDRQFILSSKKLLLSDSGFYLCAWVQGASSAFFGQGTRLTVV.

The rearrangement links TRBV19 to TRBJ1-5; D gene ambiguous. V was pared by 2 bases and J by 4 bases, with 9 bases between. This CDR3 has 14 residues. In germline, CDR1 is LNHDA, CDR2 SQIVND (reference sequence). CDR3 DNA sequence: TGTGCCAGTAGTATACTCGCGCTGAATCAGCCCCAGCATTTT. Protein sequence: CASSILALNQPQHF.

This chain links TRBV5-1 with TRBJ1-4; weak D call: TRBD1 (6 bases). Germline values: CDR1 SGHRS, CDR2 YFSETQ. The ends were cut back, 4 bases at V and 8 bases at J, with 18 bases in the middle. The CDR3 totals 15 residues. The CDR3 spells CASSAGGGAGEKLFF. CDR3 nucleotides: TGCGCCAGCAGCGCCGGAGGGGGGGCAGGGGAAAAACTGTTTTTT.

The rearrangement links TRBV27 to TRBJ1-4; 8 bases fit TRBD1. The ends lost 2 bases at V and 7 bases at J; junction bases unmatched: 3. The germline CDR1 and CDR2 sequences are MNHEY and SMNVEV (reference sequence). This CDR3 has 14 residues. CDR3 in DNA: TGTGCCAGCAGTTTAAAACAGGGGGGTGAAAAACTGTTTTTT. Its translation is CASSLKQGGEKLFF.

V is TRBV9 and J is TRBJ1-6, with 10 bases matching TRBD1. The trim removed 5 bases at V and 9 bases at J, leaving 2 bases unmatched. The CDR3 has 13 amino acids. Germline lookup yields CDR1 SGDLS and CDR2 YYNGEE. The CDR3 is CASSRTGGSPLHF. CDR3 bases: TGTGCCAGCAGTAGGACAGGGGGTTCACCCCTCCACTTT.

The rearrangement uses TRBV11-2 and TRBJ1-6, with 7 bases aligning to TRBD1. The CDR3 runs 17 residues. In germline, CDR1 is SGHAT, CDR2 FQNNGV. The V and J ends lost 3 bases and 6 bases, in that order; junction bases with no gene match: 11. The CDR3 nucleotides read TGTGCCAGCAGCTTTCTGTCCCTCGGGACAGTTAATTCACCCCTCCACTTT. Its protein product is CASSFLSLGTVNSPLHF.

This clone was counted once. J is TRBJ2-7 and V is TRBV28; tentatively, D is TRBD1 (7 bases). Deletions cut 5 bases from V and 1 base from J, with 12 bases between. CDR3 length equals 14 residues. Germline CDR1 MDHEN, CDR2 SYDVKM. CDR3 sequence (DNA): TGTGCCAGCAGTCCAGGGGGGTGGTCCTACGAGCAGTACTTC. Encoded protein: CASSPGGWSYEQYF.

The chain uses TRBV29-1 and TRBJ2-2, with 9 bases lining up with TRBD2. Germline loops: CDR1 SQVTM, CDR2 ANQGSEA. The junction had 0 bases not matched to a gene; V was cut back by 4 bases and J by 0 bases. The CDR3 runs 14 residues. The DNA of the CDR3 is TGCAGCGTTGGACTAGCGGCGAACACCGGGGAGCTGTTTTTT. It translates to CSVGLAANTGELFF.

The CDR3 nucleotides read TGTGCCAGCAGCCATAAAACTGACTACCTGGGGGGCCGCCGTTTAGAGACCCAGTACTTC. Translating it yields CASSHKTDYLGGRRLETQYF. This sequence joins TRBV2 and TRBJ2-5; D may be TRBD1 or TRBD2 (6 bases each). The CDR3 covers 20 residues. The V end was cut by 6 bases, the J end by 4 bases, with 33 bases between. In germline, CDR1 is SNHLY, CDR2 FYNNEI.

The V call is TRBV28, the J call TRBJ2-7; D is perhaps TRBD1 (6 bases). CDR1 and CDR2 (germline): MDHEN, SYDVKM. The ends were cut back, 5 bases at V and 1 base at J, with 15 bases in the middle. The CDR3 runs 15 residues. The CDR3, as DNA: TGTGCCAGCAGTGCCCATATGACAGGATCCTACGAGCAGTACTTC. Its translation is CASSAHMTGSYEQYF.

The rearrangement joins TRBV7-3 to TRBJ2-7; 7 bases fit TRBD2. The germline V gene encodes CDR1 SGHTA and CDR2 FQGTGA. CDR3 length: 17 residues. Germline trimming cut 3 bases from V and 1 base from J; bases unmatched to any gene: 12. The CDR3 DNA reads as TGTGCCAGCAGCTTTGGGACGGGAGGATGGAAATCCTACGAGCAGTACTTC. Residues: CASSFGTGGWKSYEQYF.

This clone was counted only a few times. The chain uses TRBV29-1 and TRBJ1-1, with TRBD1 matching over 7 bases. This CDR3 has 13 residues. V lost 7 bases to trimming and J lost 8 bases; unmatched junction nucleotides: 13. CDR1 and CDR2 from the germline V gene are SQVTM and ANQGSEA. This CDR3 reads CSARHRGLGEAFF. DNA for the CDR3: TGCAGCGCCAGACACAGGGGATTAGGAGAAGCTTTCTTT. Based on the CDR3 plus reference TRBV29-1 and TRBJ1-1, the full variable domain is SAVISQKPSRDICQRGTSLTIQCQVDSQVTMMFWYRQQPGQSLTLIATANQGSEATYESGFVIDKFPISRPNLTFSTLTVSNMSPEDSSIYLCSARHRGLGEAFFGQGTRLTVV.

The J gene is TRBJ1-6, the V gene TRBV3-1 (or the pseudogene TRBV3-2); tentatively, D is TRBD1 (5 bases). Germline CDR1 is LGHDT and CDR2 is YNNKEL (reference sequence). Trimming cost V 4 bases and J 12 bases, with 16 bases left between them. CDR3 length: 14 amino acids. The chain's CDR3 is CASSLGTEVKPLHF. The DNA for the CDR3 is TGTGCCAGCAGCCTCGGGACCGAAGTGAAACCCCTCCACTTT.

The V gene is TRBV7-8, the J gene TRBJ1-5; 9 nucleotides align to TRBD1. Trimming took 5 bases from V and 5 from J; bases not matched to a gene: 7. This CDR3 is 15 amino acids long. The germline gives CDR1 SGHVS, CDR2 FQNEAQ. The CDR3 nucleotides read TGTGCCAGCAGCCGTGGGACAGGGTCGGATCAGCCCCAGCATTTT. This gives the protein CASSRGTGSDQPQHF.

Written as DNA, the CDR3 is TGTGCCAGCAGTGACACGAGGGAGCATGAAAAACTGTTTTTT. As protein: CASSDTREHEKLFF. J is TRBJ1-4 and V is TRBV28; D unclear. Germline CDR1 is MDHEN and CDR2 is SYDVKM. V was cut by 5 bases and J by 6 bases, with 13 bases left in between. This CDR3 region has 14 residues.

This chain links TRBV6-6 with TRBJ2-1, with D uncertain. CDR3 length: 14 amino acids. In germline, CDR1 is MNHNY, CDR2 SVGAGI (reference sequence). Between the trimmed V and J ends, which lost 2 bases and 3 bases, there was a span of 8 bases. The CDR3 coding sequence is TGTGCCAGCAGTTACCGAGACAACTACAATGAGCAGTTCTTC. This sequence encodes CASSYRDNYNEQFF.

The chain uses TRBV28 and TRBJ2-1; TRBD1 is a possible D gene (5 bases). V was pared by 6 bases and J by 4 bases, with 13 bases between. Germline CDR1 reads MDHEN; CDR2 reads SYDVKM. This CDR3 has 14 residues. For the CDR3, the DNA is TGTGCCAGCAGGCGATCAGACAGTTACAATGAGCAGTTCTTC. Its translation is CASRRSDSYNEQFF.

CDR3 loop: CASSQMINGGLSTDTQYF. As DNA, the CDR3 is TGTGCCAGCAGCCAAATGATTAACGGGGGGCTAAGCACAGATACGCAGTATTTT. The chain couples TRBV3-1 (or the pseudogene TRBV3-2) to TRBJ2-3, with D perhaps matching TRBD2 (7 bases). The CDR3 spans 18 residues. Germline loops: CDR1 LGHDT, CDR2 YNNKEL (reference sequence). Trimming pared 2 bases from V and 0 bases from J, leaving 18 bases between.

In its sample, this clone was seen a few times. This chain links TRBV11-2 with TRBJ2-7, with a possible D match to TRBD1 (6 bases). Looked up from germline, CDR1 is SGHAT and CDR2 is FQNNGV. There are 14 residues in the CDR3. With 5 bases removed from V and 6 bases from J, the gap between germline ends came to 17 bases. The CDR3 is CASSLPDGTTEQYF. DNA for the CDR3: TGTGCCAGCAGCCTACCAGACGGGACAACCGAGCAGTACTTC.

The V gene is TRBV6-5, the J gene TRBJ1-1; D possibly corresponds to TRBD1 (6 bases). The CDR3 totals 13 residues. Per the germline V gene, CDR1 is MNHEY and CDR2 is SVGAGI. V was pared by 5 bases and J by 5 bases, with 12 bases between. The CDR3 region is CASSPGARTEAFF. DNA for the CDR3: TGTGCCAGCAGTCCAGGGGCTCGGACTGAAGCTTTCTTT.

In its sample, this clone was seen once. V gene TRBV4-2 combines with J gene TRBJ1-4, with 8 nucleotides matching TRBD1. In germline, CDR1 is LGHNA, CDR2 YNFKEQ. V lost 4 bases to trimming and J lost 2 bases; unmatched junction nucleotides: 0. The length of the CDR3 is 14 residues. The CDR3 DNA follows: TGTGCCAGCAGCCCAGGGGGCACTAATGAAAAACTGTTTTTT. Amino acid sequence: CASSPGGTNEKLFF.